Sequencing of this T cell receptor beta chain was carried out in a study of blood T cell repertoires in COVID-19. Turning to the study itself: Italy, Spain and the United States were the sources of the convalescent and acute COVID-19 samples.

Germline lookup yields CDR1 SGHRS and CDR2 YFSETQ. The CDR3 is 15 residues long. V dropped 1 base and J dropped 2 bases, with 11 bases sitting between them. Study processing details: Amplified reference gene primers provided the basis for estimating nucleated cell counts. Method: immunoSEQ multiplex PCR; TCRdb's copy keeps in-frame clones and lacks some. V and J calls and clone size are copied from that table; D and trimming were computed from the DNA. This repertoire shows 60,000 to 75,000 clones, around 90% found once; its top ten account for roughly 1.5%. The clonotype was recovered from a human donor in a cohort sampled during active COVID-19. The sequenced material came from peripheral blood. The rearrangement links TRBV5-1 to TRBJ2-3; tentatively, D is TRBD2 (5 bases). The CDR3 nucleotides read TGCGCCAGCAGCTTGAACGGGATGATCACAGATACGCAGTATTTT. It encodes CASSLNGMITDTQYF.